The rows below give T cell receptor beta chains drawn from one sample of a study of shared clonotypes between healthy human individuals. Measured with immunoSEQ multiplex PCR; TCRdb has only the in-frame clones, and not every one. The table lists about 590,000 clones, over 95% of them singletons. The source material was naive CD8+ T cells sorted from blood. The receptors come from a woman aged 25-40 years in good health. CDR3s include the opening cysteine and the closing phenylalanine or tryptophan. The D gene is left open where the match is weak. Size tells how often a clone was seen (once, few, many) or the class of an expanded clone, and some rows leave it out.

CASRSQGVYQPQHF | TGCGCCAGCAGGTCACAGGGAGTCTATCAGCCCCAGCATTTT | TRBJ1-5 | TRBV10-2 | . | .
CASSFLGSYNEQFF | TGTGCCAGCAGTTTCCTGGGCAGCTACAATGAGCAGTTCTTC | TRBJ2-1 | TRBV27 | . | .
CASSDQGRETQYF | TGTGCCAGCAGTGACCAGGGGCGAGAGACCCAGTACTTC | TRBJ2-5 | TRBV2 | . | .
CASSLRVQPQHF | TGTGCCAGCAGTTTAAGGGTTCAGCCCCAGCATTTT | TRBJ1-5 | TRBV28 | . | .
CASSNDYYEQYF | TGTGCCAGCAGCAACGACTACTACGAGCAGTACTTC | TRBJ2-7 | TRBV6-5 | . | .
CARIELGTEAFF | TGTGCCAGGATAGAACTGGGCACTGAAGCTTTCTTT | TRBJ1-1 | TRBV6-5 | . | .
CASSPRHESSYEQYF | TGTGCCAGCAGTCCACGTCACGAGAGCTCCTACGAGCAGTACTTC | TRBJ2-7 | TRBV28 | . | .
CASSRRQDQETQYF | TGTGCCAGCAGTCGACGACAAGACCAAGAGACCCAGTACTTC | TRBJ2-5 | TRBV28 | . | .
CATSRVGTAYEQYF | TGTGCCACCAGCAGAGTTGGGACAGCCTACGAGCAGTACTTC | TRBJ2-7 | TRBV15 | TRBD1 | .
CASRPNTGELFF | TGTGCCAGCAGGCCCAACACCGGGGAGCTGTTTTTT | TRBJ2-2 | TRBV28 | . | .
CASSQEGQHYEQYF | TGCGCCAGCAGCCAAGAGGGGCAGCACTACGAGCAGTACTTC | TRBJ2-7 | TRBV4-1 | . | .
CASSSSGGSYNEQFF | TGTGCCAGCAGTTCGTCCGGGGGGTCCTACAATGAGCAGTTCTTC | TRBJ2-1 | TRBV9 | TRBD2 | .
CASSTTRTSGRYEQYF | TGTGCCAGCAGTACGACCCGGACTAGCGGTCGCTACGAGCAGTACTTC | TRBJ2-7 | TRBV2 | TRBD2 | .
CASSQRTLGTSGTDFSTDTQYF | TGTGCCAGCAGCCAACGTACGCTCGGGACTAGCGGGACAGACTTTAGCACAGATACGCAGTATTTT | TRBJ2-3 | TRBV4-2 | TRBD2 | .
CASRMTIGTSGNLDEQYF | TGTGCCAGCAGAATGACGATCGGGACTAGCGGTAATTTGGACGAGCAGTACTTC | TRBJ2-7 | TRBV28 | TRBD2 | .
CASSLGQRGEKLFF | TGTGCCAGCAGTTTGGGACAGAGAGGTGAAAAACTGTTTTTT | TRBJ1-4 | TRBV27 | TRBD1 | .
CASSIVPYNEQFF | TGTGCCAGTAGTATAGTACCATACAATGAGCAGTTCTTC | TRBJ2-1 | TRBV19 | . | .
CASSHQGAGELFF | TGTGCCAGCAGCCACCAGGGGGCCGGGGAGCTGTTTTTT | TRBJ2-2 | TRBV5-6 | TRBD1 | .
CASSGRGLTNYGYTF | TGTGCCAGCAGTGGTAGGGGACTAACTAACTATGGCTACACCTTC | TRBJ1-2 | TRBV27 | . | once
CASSSTGGGRMEDYTF | TGTGCCAGCAGCTCGACAGGGGGAGGGCGTATGGAAGACTACACCTTC | TRBJ1-2 | TRBV7-3 | TRBD1 | .
CASSLAGGLSGQETQYF | TGTGCCAGCAGCTTAGCGGGAGGGTTATCGGGCCAAGAGACCCAGTACTTC | TRBJ2-5 | TRBV5-6 | TRBD2 | .
CASSLGQLNEKLFF | TGTGCCAGCAGTTTGGGGCAGCTTAATGAAAAACTGTTTTTT | TRBJ1-4 | TRBV6-6 | . | .
CASSAGRDNEQFF | TGTGCCAGCAGCGCGGGACGGGACAATGAGCAGTTCTTC | TRBJ2-1 | TRBV5-4 | . | .
CASSQDYEQYF | TGTGCCAGCAGCCAAGACTACGAGCAGTACTTC | TRBJ2-7 | TRBV14 | . | few
CASSLEGQGYEKLFF | TGTGCCAGCAGCTTGGAGGGACAGGGGTATGAAAAACTGTTTTTT | TRBJ1-4 | TRBV5-6 | TRBD1 | .
CASSLNSYYEQYF | TGCGCCAGCAGCTTGAACAGTTACTACGAGCAGTACTTC | TRBJ2-7 | TRBV5-1 | . | .
CASSDTATREAFF | TGTGCCAGCAGTGATACAGCGACGCGGGAAGCTTTCTTT | TRBJ1-1 | TRBV6-4 | . | .
CASSSRISTYEQYF | TGTGCCAGTAGTAGCCGTATCAGTACATACGAGCAGTACTTC | TRBJ2-7 | TRBV19 | . | .
CASSLGRGSEKLFF | TGCGCCAGCAGCTTGGGCAGGGGTAGTGAAAAACTGTTTTTT | TRBJ1-4 | TRBV5-1 | . | few
CASSQVGLYGYTF | TGCGCCAGCAGCCAAGTAGGACTCTATGGCTACACCTTC | TRBJ1-2 | TRBV4-1 | . | .
CASSVESRRGNTEAFF | TGTGCCAGCAGCGTAGAATCGAGGAGGGGTAACACTGAAGCTTTCTTT | TRBJ1-1 | TRBV9 | . | .
CASSLYGARGETQYF | TGTGCCAGCAGCCTCTACGGCGCCCGGGGAGAGACCCAGTACTTC | TRBJ2-5 | TRBV7-6 | . | .
CASSVTGMNTEAFF | TGTGCCAGCAGTGTCACAGGGATGAACACTGAAGCTTTCTTT | TRBJ1-1 | TRBV28 | . | once
CASSWGTSGSTDTQYF | TGTGCCAGCAGCTGGGGGACTAGCGGGAGTACAGATACGCAGTATTTT | TRBJ2-3 | TRBV5-6 | TRBD2 | .
CAISTQGQGYNEQFF | TGTGCCATCAGCACCCAGGGACAGGGCTACAATGAGCAGTTCTTC | TRBJ2-1 | TRBV10-3 | TRBD1 | .
CASREQGSGDTQYF | TGTGCCAGCAGGGAACAGGGCTCAGGAGATACGCAGTATTTT | TRBJ2-3 | TRBV2 | . | .
CASSQDLPAAYEQYF | TGTGCCAGCAGCCAAGATCTGCCAGCGGCCTACGAGCAGTACTTC | TRBJ2-7 | TRBV4-2 | . | few
CASRPGLAGVRETQYF | TGTGCCAGCAGACCCGGACTAGCGGGAGTTCGCGAGACCCAGTACTTC | TRBJ2-5 | TRBV28 | TRBD2 | .
CASASASYEQYF | TGTGCCAGCGCTAGCGCCTCCTACGAGCAGTACTTC | TRBJ2-7 | TRBV19 | . | .
CASSFRESSYNEQFF | TGTGCCAGCAGTTTTAGGGAGAGCTCCTACAATGAGCAGTTCTTC | TRBJ2-1 | TRBV28 | . | .
CASGFWGSDEQFF | TGTGCTAGTGGTTTTTGGGGATCCGATGAGCAGTTCTTC | TRBJ2-1 | TRBV12-5 | . | .
CASSESGGGTQETQYF | TGCGCCAGCAGTGAGTCGGGAGGGGGAACTCAAGAGACCCAGTACTTC | TRBJ2-5 | TRBV10-1 | . | .
CASSEDRVYGYTF | TGTGCCAGCAGCGAGGACAGGGTATATGGCTACACCTTC | TRBJ1-2 | TRBV13 | TRBD1 | once
CASSLGPAYEQYF | TGTGCCAGTAGCCTTGGCCCGGCCTACGAGCAGTACTTC | TRBJ2-7 | TRBV19 | . | .
CSVRKTSGSLLPADTQYF | TGCAGCGTTAGGAAAACTAGCGGGAGCCTCCTCCCGGCAGATACGCAGTATTTT | TRBJ2-3 | TRBV29-1 | TRBD2 | .
CASSESTHHTNEKLFF | TGTGCCAGCAGTGAATCCACCCACCACACTAATGAAAAACTGTTTTTT | TRBJ1-4 | TRBV6-1 | . | .
CASSLSGGNTEAFF | TGTGCCAGCAGTTTATCAGGGGGCAACACTGAAGCTTTCTTT | TRBJ1-1 | TRBV27 | TRBD1 | .
CASSLSDGQGDGGYTF | TGTGCCAGCAGTTTATCGGACGGGCAGGGGGACGGTGGCTACACCTTC | TRBJ1-2 | TRBV27 | TRBD1 | .
CASSAPLASVDTQYF | TGTGCCAGCAGTGCCCCACTAGCGTCAGTAGATACGCAGTATTTT | TRBJ2-3 | TRBV6-1 | TRBD2 | .
CASSLNYEQYF | TGTGCCAGCAGCTTAAACTACGAGCAGTACTTC | TRBJ2-7 | TRBV7-9 | . | .
CASSVKGLAGPTDTQYF | TGTGCCAGCAGCGTAAAGGGACTAGCGGGCCCCACAGATACGCAGTATTTT | TRBJ2-3 | TRBV9 | TRBD2 | .
CASTSVPGENEQFF | TGTGCCAGCACCTCGGTACCAGGGGAAAATGAGCAGTTCTTC | TRBJ2-1 | TRBV13 | . | .
CASSQINEQFF | TGTGCCAGCAGTCAAATAAATGAGCAGTTCTTC | TRBJ2-1 | TRBV27 | . | .
CASRTPGGPPPLGTEAFF | TGTGCCAGTAGAACCCCCGGGGGGCCCCCTCCCTTGGGCACTGAAGCTTTCTTT | TRBJ1-1 | TRBV19 | . | .
CASRPIQVSYEQYF | TGTGCCAGCAGACCAATTCAGGTATCCTACGAGCAGTACTTC | TRBJ2-7 | TRBV27 | . | .